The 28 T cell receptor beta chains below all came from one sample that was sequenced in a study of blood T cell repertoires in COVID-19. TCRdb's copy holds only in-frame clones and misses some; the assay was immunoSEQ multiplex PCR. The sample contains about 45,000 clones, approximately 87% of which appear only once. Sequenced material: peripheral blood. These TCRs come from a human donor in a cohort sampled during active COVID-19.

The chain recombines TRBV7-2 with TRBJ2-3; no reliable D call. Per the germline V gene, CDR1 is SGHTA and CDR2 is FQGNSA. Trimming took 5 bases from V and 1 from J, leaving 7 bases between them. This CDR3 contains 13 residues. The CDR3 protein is CASSPVRTDTQYF. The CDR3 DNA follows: TGTGCCAGCAGCCCCGTTCGCACAGATACGCAGTATTTT.

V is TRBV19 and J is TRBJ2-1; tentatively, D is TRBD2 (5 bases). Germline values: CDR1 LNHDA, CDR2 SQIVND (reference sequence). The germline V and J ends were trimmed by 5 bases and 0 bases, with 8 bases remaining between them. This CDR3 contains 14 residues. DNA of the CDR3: TGTGCCAGTAGTGAGGGCTCCTCCTACAATGAGCAGTTCTTC. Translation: CASSEGSSYNEQFF.

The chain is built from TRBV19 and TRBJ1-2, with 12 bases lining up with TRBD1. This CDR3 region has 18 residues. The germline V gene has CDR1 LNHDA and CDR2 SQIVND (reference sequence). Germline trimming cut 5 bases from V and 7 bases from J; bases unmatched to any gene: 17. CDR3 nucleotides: TGTGCCAGTAGTCCTCAGAGGGGAGGGGACAGGGGGCGAGGTGGCTACACCTTC. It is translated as CASSPQRGGDRGRGGYTF. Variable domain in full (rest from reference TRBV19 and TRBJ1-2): DGGITQSPKYLFRKEGQNVTLSCEQNLNHDAMYWYRQDPGQGLRLIYYSQIVNDFQKGDIAEGYSVSREKKESFPLTVTSAQKNPTAFYLCASSPQRGGDRGRGGYTFGSGTRLTVV.

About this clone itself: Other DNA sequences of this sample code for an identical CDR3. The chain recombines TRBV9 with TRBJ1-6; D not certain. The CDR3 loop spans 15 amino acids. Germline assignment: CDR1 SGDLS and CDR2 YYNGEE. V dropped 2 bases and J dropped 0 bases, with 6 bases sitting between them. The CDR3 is CASSVGSSYNSPLHF. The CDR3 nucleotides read TGTGCCAGCAGCGTGGGGAGCTCCTATAATTCACCCCTCCACTTT. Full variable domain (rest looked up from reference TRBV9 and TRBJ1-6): DSGVTQTPKHLITATGQRVTLRCSPRSGDLSVYWYQQSLDQGLQFLIQYYNGEERAKGNILERFSAQQFPDLHSELNLSSLELGDSALYFCASSVGSSYNSPLHFGNGTRLTVT.

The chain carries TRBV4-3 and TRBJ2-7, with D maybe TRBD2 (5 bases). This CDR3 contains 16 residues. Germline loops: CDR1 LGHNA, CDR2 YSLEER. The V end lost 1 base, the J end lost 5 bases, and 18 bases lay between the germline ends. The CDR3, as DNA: TGCGCCAGCAGCCAAGTTGTCGGGAACATCGTCCACGAGCAGTACTTC. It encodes CASSQVVGNIVHEQYF.

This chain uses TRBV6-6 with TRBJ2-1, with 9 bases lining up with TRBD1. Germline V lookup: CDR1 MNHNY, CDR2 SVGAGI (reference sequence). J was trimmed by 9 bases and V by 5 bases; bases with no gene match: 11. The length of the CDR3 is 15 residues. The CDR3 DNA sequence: TGTGCCAGCAGTCGGGACAGGGAAAGTCAGGGTGAGCAGTTCTTC. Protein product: CASSRDRESQGEQFF.

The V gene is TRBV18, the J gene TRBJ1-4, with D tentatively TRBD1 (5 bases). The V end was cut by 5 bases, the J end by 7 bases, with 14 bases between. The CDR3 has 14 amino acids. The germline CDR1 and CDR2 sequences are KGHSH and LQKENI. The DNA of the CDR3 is TGTGCCAGCTCAAGCGGGACGGCGGGTGAAAAACTGTTTTTT. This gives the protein CASSSGTAGEKLFF.

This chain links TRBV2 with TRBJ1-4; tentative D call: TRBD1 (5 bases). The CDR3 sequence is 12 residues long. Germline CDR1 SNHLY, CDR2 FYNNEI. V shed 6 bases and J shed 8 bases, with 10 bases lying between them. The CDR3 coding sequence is TGTGCCAGCAGAAGGGAGGGGGAAAAACTGTTTTTT. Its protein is CASRREGEKLFF.

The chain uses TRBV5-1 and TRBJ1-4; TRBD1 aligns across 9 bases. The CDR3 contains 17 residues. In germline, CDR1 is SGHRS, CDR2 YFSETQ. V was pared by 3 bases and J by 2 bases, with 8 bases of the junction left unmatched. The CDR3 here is CASSSDRGKSTNEKLFF. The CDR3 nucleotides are TGCGCCAGCAGCTCCGACAGGGGGAAATCGACTAATGAAAAACTGTTTTTT.

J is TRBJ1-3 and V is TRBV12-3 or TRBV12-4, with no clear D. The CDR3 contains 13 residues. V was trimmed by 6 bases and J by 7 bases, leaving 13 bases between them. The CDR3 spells CASRPEERNTIYF. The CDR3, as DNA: TGTGCCAGCAGACCCGAGGAAAGGAACACCATATATTTT.

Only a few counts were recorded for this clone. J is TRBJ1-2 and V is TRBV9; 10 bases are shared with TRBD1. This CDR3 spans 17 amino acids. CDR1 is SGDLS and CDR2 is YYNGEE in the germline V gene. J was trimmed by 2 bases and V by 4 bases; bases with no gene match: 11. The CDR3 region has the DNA TGTGCCAGCAGCTCCCGGGACAGGGGTAGTTGGAACTATGGCTACACCTTC. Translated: CASSSRDRGSWNYGYTF.

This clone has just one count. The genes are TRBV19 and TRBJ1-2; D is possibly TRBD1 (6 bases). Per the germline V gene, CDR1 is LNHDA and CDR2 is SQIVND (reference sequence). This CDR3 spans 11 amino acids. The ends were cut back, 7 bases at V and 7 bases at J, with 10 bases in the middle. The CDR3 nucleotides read TGTGCCAGTATGCAGGGGAGTGGCTACACCTTC. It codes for CASMQGSGYTF.

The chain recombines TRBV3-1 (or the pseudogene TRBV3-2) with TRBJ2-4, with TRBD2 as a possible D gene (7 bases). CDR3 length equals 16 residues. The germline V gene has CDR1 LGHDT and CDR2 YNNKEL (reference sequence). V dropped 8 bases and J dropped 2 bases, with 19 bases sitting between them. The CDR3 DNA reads TGTGCCAGCTCCCGAGGTGGGGGGGCTTCCAAAAACATTCAGTACTTC. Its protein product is CASSRGGGASKNIQYF.

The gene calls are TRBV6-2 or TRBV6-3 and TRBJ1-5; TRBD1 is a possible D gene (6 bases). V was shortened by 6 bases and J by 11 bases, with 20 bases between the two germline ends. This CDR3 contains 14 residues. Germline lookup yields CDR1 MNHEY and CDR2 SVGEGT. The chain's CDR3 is CASSPQGSLAAQHF. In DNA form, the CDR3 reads TGTGCCAGCAGCCCCCAGGGGTCACTTGCGGCCCAGCATTTT.

CDR3 sequence (DNA): TGTGCCAGCAGCGGCATACGCCGGGACAGGGGTGATGGCTACACCTTC. Its translation is CASSGIRRDRGDGYTF. The rearrangement joins TRBV2 to TRBJ1-2, with 10 bases identical to TRBD1. Losses at the gene ends were 6 bases for V and 6 bases for J; bases not matched to a gene: 13. CDR1 is SNHLY, CDR2 FYNNEI, per germline. This CDR3 region has 16 residues. The full variable domain, in which reference TRBV2 and TRBJ1-2 provide the parts outside the CDR3, is EPEVTQTPSHQVTQMGQEVILRCVPISNHLYFYWYRQILGQKVEFLVSFYNNEISEKSEIFDDQFSVERPDGSNFTLKIRSTKLEDSAMYFCASSGIRRDRGDGYTFGSGTRLTVV.

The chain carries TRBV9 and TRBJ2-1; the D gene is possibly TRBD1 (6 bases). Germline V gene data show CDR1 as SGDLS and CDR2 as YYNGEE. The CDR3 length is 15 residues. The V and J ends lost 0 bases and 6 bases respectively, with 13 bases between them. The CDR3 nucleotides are TGTGCCAGCAGCGTAGGGGGTTCAGGGGCCAATGAGCAGTTCTTC. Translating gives CASSVGGSGANEQFF.

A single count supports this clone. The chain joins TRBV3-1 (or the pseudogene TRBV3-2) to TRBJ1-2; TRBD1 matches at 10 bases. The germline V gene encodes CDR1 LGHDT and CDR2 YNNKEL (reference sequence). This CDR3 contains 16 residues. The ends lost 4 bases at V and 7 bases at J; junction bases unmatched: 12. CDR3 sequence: CASSLRPDRGRSGYTF. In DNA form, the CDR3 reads TGTGCCAGCAGCCTCCGACCCGACAGGGGGCGATCTGGCTACACCTTC.

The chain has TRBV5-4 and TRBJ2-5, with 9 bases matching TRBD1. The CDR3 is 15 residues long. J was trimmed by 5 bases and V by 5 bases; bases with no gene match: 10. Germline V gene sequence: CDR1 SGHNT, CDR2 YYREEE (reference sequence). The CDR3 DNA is TGTGCCAGCAGGTGGCAGGGACAGGGCGTGGAGACCCAGTACTTC. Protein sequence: CASRWQGQGVETQYF.

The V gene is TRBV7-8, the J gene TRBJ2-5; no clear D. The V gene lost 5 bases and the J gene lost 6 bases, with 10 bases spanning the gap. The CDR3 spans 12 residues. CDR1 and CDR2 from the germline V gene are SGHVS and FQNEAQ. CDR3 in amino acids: CASSPPEKTQYF. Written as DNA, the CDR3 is TGTGCCAGCAGCCCTCCCGAGAAGACCCAGTACTTC.

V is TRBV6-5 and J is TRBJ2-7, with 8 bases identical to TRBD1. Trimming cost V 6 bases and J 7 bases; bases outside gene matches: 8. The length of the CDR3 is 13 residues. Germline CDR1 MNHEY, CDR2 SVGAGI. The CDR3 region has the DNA TGTGCCAGCAGGGGAACAACAGGGGGAGAGCAGTACTTC. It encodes CASRGTTGGEQYF.

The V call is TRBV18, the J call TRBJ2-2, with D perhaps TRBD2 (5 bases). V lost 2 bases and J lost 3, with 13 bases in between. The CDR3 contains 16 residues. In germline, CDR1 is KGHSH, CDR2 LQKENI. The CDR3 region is CASSPSPDSYTGELFF. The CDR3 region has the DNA TGTGCCAGCTCACCAAGTCCGGACTCATACACCGGGGAGCTGTTTTTT.

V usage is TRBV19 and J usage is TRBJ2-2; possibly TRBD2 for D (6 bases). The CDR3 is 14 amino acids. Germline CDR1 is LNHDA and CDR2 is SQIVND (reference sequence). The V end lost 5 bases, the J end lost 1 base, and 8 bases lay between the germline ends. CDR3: CASSSGLNTGELFF. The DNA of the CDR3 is TGTGCCAGTAGTTCGGGACTGAACACCGGGGAGCTGTTTTTT.

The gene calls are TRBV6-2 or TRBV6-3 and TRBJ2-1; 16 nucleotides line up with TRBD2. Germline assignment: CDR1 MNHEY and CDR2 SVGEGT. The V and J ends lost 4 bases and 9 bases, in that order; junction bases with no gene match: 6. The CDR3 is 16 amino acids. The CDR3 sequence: CASSSGTSGGDGEQFF. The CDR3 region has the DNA TGTGCCAGCAGTTCAGGGACTAGCGGGGGGGACGGTGAGCAGTTCTTC.

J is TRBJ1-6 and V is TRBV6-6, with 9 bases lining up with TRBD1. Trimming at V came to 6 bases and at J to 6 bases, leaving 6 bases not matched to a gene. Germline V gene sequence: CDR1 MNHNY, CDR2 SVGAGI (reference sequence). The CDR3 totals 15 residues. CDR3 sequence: CASRETGGLNSPLHF. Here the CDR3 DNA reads TGTGCCAGCAGAGAAACAGGGGGCCTTAATTCACCCCTCCACTTT.

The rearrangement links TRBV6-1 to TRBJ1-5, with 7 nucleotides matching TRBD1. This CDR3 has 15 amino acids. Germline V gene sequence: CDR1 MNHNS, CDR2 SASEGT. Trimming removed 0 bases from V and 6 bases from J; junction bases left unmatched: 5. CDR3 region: CASSEAPGGGQPQHF. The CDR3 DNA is TGTGCCAGCAGTGAAGCGCCAGGGGGAGGTCAGCCCCAGCATTTT.

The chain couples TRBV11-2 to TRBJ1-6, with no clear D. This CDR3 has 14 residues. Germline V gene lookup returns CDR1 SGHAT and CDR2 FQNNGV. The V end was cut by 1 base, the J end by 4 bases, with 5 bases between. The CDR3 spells CASSLAQYNSPLHF. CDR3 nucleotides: TGTGCCAGCAGCTTAGCCCAATATAATTCACCCCTCCACTTT.

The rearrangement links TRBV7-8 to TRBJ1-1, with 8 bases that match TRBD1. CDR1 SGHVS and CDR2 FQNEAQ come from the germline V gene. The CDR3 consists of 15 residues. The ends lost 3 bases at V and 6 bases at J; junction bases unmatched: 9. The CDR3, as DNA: TGTGCCAGCAGCTTTGCGGACAGGGCAAACTCTGAAGCTTTCTTT. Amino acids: CASSFADRANSEAFF.

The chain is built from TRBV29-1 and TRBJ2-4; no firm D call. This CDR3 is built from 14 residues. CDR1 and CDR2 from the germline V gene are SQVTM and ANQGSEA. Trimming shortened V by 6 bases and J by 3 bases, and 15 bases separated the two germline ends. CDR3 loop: CSVAARLNKNIQYF. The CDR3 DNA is TGCAGCGTGGCTGCGAGGTTGAACAAAAACATTCAGTACTTC.